This T cell receptor beta chain was retrieved from a study of cytomegalovirus exposure and HLA in healthy donors. Study context: Inside one of the first data releases sat about 85 million unique TCRs taken from HLA-typed donors. General observations from the study: In a later analysis, more than 15,000 TCR beta sequences were associated with HLA alleles at 0.05 false discovery rate. For TCR beta chains, V- and J-gene trimming was later linked to a missense DCLRE1C variant.

Worth noting for this clone: Its antigen is unknown. Germline is not matched at one junction end, which may reflect a read error. This sample includes further DNA sequences coding for the same CDR3.

PCR amplification relied on 60 Vbeta primers (plus 13 Jbeta primers). Under the authors' procedure: Unique TCR beta chains totaled roughly 80 million in a later count, with some 10 million of them shared. Sequencing used immunoSEQ multiplex PCR; TCRdb keeps in-frame clones, though not all of them. D and trimming were read from the DNA, whereas the V and J calls and clone size are those reported in that table. The sample has roughly 180,000 clones; around 84% are singletons. Sequencing was performed on PBMCs. This TCR was recovered from a girl between 2 and 10 years old in good health and CMV-seropositive.

In DNA form, the CDR3 reads TGTGCCAGCAGTGGGGACAGGGCTGGGCAGCCTCAGCATTTT. Its protein product is CASSGDRAGQPQHF. The J gene is TRBJ1-5, the V gene TRBV28; 9 nucleotides agree with TRBD1. There are 14 residues in the CDR3. Per the germline V gene, CDR1 is MDHEN and CDR2 is SYDVKM.